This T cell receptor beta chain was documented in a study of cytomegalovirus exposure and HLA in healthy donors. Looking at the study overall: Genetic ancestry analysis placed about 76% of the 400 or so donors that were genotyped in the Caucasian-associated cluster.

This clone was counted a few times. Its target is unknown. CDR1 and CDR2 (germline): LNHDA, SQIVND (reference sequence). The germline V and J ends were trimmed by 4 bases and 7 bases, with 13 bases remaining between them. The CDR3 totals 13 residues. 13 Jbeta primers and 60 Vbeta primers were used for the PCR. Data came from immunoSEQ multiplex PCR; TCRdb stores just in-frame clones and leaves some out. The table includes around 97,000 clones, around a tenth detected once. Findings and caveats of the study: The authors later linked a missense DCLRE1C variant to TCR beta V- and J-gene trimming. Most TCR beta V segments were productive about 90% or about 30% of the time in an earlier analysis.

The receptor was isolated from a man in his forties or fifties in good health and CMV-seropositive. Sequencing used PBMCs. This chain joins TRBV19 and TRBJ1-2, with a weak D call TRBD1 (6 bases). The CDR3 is CASSTQGVGGYTF. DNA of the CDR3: TGTGCCAGTAGTACACAGGGTGTAGGTGGCTACACCTTC.